This is a list of T cell receptor beta chains from one sample in a study of spatial heterogeneity in lung cancer. One entry per CDR3 protein results from TCRdb running MiXCR on the 5' RACE reads. The data hold roughly 9,300 distinct CDR3 sequences, with 7.8% observed a single time. This specimen was PBMCs, taken at surgery. The receptors here all came from a female donor with early-stage non-small cell lung cancer. Each CDR3 is given with its conserved first and last residue. Each record gives: V gene, J gene, CDR3 length, clone size, D gene, CDR3 DNA, CDR3 protein. A D gene is named only where the DNA matches it firmly. Part of the rows lack a size; the others show once, few, many or a class for expanded clones.

>TRBV28|TRBJ2-1|14|many|-
TGTGCCAGCAGTCCTATAGGGTTCGACAATGAGCAGTTCTTC
CASSPIGFDNEQFF
>TRBV19|TRBJ1-2|15|many|-
TGTGCCAGTACCAACCAAGGTGGATTCAGCTATGGCTACACCTTC
CASTNQGGFSYGYTF
>TRBV5-5|TRBJ2-5|13|medium-sized|-
TGTGCCAGCAGCGTACAGGCTCAAGAGACCCAGTACTTC
CASSVQAQETQYF
>TRBV20-1|TRBJ1-4|17|many|-
TGCAGTGCTAGAGATCTGGCAGGAACGGGGCCTGGCGAAAAACTGTTTTTT
CSARDLAGTGPGEKLFF
>TRBV5-1|TRBJ2-3|17|few|TRBD2
TGCGCCAGCAGCCTCCGATCGACTAGCGGGAGCACAGATACGCAGTATTTT
CASSLRSTSGSTDTQYF
>TRBV12-3/TRBV12-4|TRBJ1-3|14|many|-
TGTGCCAGCAGACGAACAGGGTCTGGAAACACCATATATTTT
CASRRTGSGNTIYF
>TRBV4-1|TRBJ2-7|15|medium-sized|TRBD2
TGCGCCAGCAGCCGAGGACTAGATCTAATTGACGAGCAGTACTTC
CASSRGLDLIDEQYF
>TRBV11-2|TRBJ2-3|16|many|TRBD1
TGTGCCAGCAGCTTAGATGGGCAGGGGGCAACAGATACGCAGTATTTT
CASSLDGQGATDTQYF
>TRBV14|TRBJ2-1|16|large|TRBD1
TGTGCCAGCAGCCCGGTCCCGGGACAGGGGGACAATGAGCAGTTCTTC
CASSPVPGQGDNEQFF
>TRBV7-3|TRBJ2-3|15|medium-sized|TRBD2
TGTGCCAGCAGCCCTGAGTCTAGCGGGGGGTCCACGCAGTATTTT
CASSPESSGGSTQYF
>TRBV2|TRBJ2-5|16|few|TRBD1
TGTGCCAGCAGAAGCTCTTCGGGACAGGGCTGGGAGACCCAGTACTTC
CASRSSSGQGWETQYF
>TRBV25-1|TRBJ2-7|14|medium-sized|TRBD1
TGTGCCAGCACCCCCGGGACAGGGGGCCGCGAGCAGTACTTC
CASTPGTGGREQYF
>TRBV2|TRBJ2-7|15|many|-
TGTGCCAGCAGCGATTCACCCGGGACGTGGGGCGAGCAGTACTTC
CASSDSPGTWGEQYF
>TRBV5-5|TRBJ2-3|16|many|-
TGTGCCAGCAGCTTGGTGTGGCGGCGTAGCACAGATACGCAGTATTTT
CASSLVWRRSTDTQYF
>TRBV20-1|TRBJ2-2|14|-|-
TGCAGTGCTAGTGGCAGATCGAACACCGGGGAGCTGTTTTTT
CSASGRSNTGELFF
>TRBV6-6|TRBJ1-1|12|medium-sized|TRBD1
TGTGCCAGCACCCCAGGGGGGACTGAAGCTTTCTTT
CASTPGGTEAFF
>TRBV2|TRBJ1-5|14|many|TRBD1
TGTGCCAGCAGTAAGGGGGCAAGGGATCAGCCCCAGCATTTT
CASSKGARDQPQHF
>TRBV27|TRBJ1-1|13|-|-
TGTGCCAGCAGTTTATTACTGGACGGTGAAGCTTTCTTT
CASSLLLDGEAFF
>TRBV6-6|TRBJ1-2|11|many|-
TGTGCCAGCAGTACCGATAGGGGCTACACCTTC
CASSTDRGYTF